Listed below are T cell receptor beta chains from one sample, sequenced in a study of cytomegalovirus exposure and HLA in healthy donors. Assay used: immunoSEQ multiplex PCR; TCRdb lists only in-frame clones, some missing. The sample has 150,000 to 200,000 clones. The sample consisted of PBMCs. The receptors here all came from a woman aged 55 to 70 in good health and CMV-seronegative. The CDR3 runs from the conserved cysteine through the conserved F or W. D genes are given only for firm matches.

j_gene	v_gene	d_gene	CDR3nt	CDR3aa
TRBJ1-1	TRBV6-5	NA	TGTGCCAGCAGCCAAGGAGGGACTGGAGCTTTCTTT	CASSQGGTGAFF
TRBJ2-7	TRBV11-3	NA	TGTGCCAGCAGCTTAGGCTCAGGGGGGACCTACGAGCAGTACTTC	CASSLGSGGTYEQYF
TRBJ1-2	TRBV6-1	NA	TGTGCCAGCAGTGAAGATGGCTGGGGGGACTATGGCTACACCTTC	CASSEDGWGDYGYTF
TRBJ1-5	TRBV6-1	NA	TGTGCCAGCAGCTGGGACATCAATCAGCCCCAGCATTTT	CASSWDINQPQHF
TRBJ2-1	TRBV5-4	NA	TGTGCCAGCAGCCTCCCTCCCTCGGATGAGCAGTTCTTC	CASSLPPSDEQFF
TRBJ1-5	TRBV6-5	NA	TGTGCCAGCAGGCGGGACCATAGCAATCAGCCCCAGCATTTT	CASRRDHSNQPQHF
TRBJ2-3	TRBV5-6	TRBD1	TGTGCCAGCAACCCAGGGGGTACAGATACGCAGTATTTT	CASNPGGTDTQYF
TRBJ2-3	TRBV11-2	TRBD2	TGTGCCAGCAGCTTAGAGCGTATAGCGGGAGTAGATACGCAGTATTTT	CASSLERIAGVDTQYF
TRBJ2-7	TRBV1	NA	TGCACCAGCGCCATAGCTACCGCGTATGCCTCTGATTACGGAGACTACGAGCAGTACTTC	CTSAIATAYASDYGDYEQYF
TRBJ1-1	TRBV6-5	NA	TGTGCCACTCACCTGGGGGGCACTGAAGCTTTCTTT	CATHLGGTEAFF
TRBJ1-1	TRBV2	NA	TGTGCCAGCAGTGAGGGGGGTAGGAACACTGAAGCTTTCTTT	CASSEGGRNTEAFF
TRBJ2-5	TRBV19	NA	TGTGCCAGTGAAACGGTGGGGCGGTCCAATGAGACCCAGTACTTC	CASETVGRSNETQYF
TRBJ1-1	TRBV19	NA	TGTGCCAGTAGTAATGGGTGGGGCTTGAACACTGAAGCTTTCTTT	CASSNGWGLNTEAFF
TRBJ1-1	TRBV4-2	NA	TGTGCCAGCAGCCAATTCCCAGGGATTTCATCCCTAAACACTGAAGCTTTCTTT	CASSQFPGISSLNTEAFF
TRBJ2-7	TRBV7-9	NA	TGTGCCAGCAGCTTAGGGCCCCAGAATTACGAGCAGTACTTC	CASSLGPQNYEQYF
TRBJ2-3	TRBV10-3	TRBD1	TGTGCCATCAGTGAGAACCGGGACAGGGTAACAGATACGCAGTATTTT	CAISENRDRVTDTQYF
TRBJ2-7	TRBV7-3	NA	TGTGCCAGCAGCTTCTCGGCGGGGTACCCCTACGAGCAGTACTTC	CASSFSAGYPYEQYF
TRBJ2-1	TRBV9	TRBD2	TGTGCCAGCAGCGTAGGGGCGACTAGCGGGGGCAATGAGCAGTTCTTC	CASSVGATSGGNEQFF
TRBJ1-2	TRBV29-1	NA	TGCAGCGCCGGCAGGGCGGACTATGGCTACACCTTC	CSAGRADYGYTF
TRBJ1-1	TRBV7-9	TRBD1	TGTGCCAGCAGCTTTGCCCGGACAGGGGGGAACACTGAAGCTTTCTTT	CASSFARTGGNTEAFF
TRBJ2-1	TRBV7-9	NA	TGTGTCGGACAGCTTACCAATGAGCAGTTCTTC	CVGQLTNEQFF
TRBJ2-7	TRBV29-1	NA	TGCAGCGTTTCCTCCTCCTACGAGCAGTACTTC	CSVSSSYEQYF
TRBJ1-6	TRBV5-4	NA	TGTGCCAGCACCCTCTTAGAGGGTTCACCCCTCCACTTT	CASTLLEGSPLHF
TRBJ2-1	TRBV5-1	TRBD2	TGCGCCAGCAGCTCCTTAGCGGGGGGGCTGGGAAATGAGCAGTTCTTC	CASSSLAGGLGNEQFF
TRBJ2-1	TRBV30	TRBD2	TGTGCCTGGAATCGGGAGGCCTCAAATGAGCAGTTCTTC	CAWNREASNEQFF
TRBJ1-2	TRBV7-9	TRBD1	TGTGCCAGCAGCTTGGACAGGGCGGCTAATGGCTACACCTTC	CASSLDRAANGYTF
TRBJ2-5	TRBV2	NA	TGTGCCAGCATACGGACAGCTATGCAAGAGACCCAGTACTTC	CASIRTAMQETQYF
TRBJ2-7	TRBV18	TRBD2	TGTGCCAGCTCACCAGGACTAGCGAGCTCCTACGAGCAGTACTTC	CASSPGLASSYEQYF
TRBJ1-3	TRBV9	NA	TGTGCCAGCAGCGTAGCCAGGGCTGGAAACACCATATATTTT	CASSVARAGNTIYF
TRBJ1-5	TRBV5-1	NA	TGCGCCAGCAGGCAGGGTAGCAATCAGCCCCAGCATTTT	CASRQGSNQPQHF
TRBJ2-7	TRBV5-1	NA	TGCGCCAGCAGTAATGCCGGGACCTACGAGCAGTACTTC	CASSNAGTYEQYF
TRBJ1-6	TRBV4-3	NA	TGCGCCAGCAGCCAATCCAGGAACTTGGGACTCTCCTATAATTCACCCCTCCACTTT	CASSQSRNLGLSYNSPLHF
TRBJ1-1	TRBV9	NA	TGTGCCAGCAGCGTAGGAGAGACTGAAGCTTTCTTT	CASSVGETEAFF
TRBJ1-2	TRBV27	NA	TGTGCCAGCAGTTCTCAGGCCCTCGGGGTAGGGTATGGCTACACCTTC	CASSSQALGVGYGYTF